This T cell receptor (beta chain) was documented in a study of blood T cell repertoires in COVID-19. In the study overall: T cells, B-cell-depleted T cells, or PBMCs provided the cDNA or gDNA that served as material.

Original methodology: Amplification with reference gene primers provided the estimates of nucleated cell counts. Profiled with immunoSEQ multiplex PCR; TCRdb holds only in-frame clones, not every one. D and trimming come from the DNA, and the V and J calls and clone size come from that table. The table lists 30,000 to 35,000 clones, over 80% of them singletons. The CDR3 length is 14 residues. Sequencing was carried out using peripheral blood. This chain links TRBV21-1 with TRBJ1-2; the table's D call TRBD1 went unverified against the DNA. TRBV21-1 constitutes a pseudogene. The source of this sequence is an elderly man with active COVID-19. The CDR3 loop reads CASSTRDRGYGYTF. In nucleotides, the CDR3 is TGTGCCAGCAGCACCCGGGACAGGGGTTATGGCTACACCTTC.